This TCR beta chain was retrieved from a study of regulatory T cells in long-lasting Graves disease. Described time point: persistent/refractory GD, antithyroid drugs over 5 years with positive TRAb. PBMC RNA served as the TCR library source. Germline CDR1 is SGHNT and CDR2 is YYREEE (reference sequence). CDR3 length: 12 residues. The authors built TCR beta libraries using iRepertoire HTBI primers and Arm-PCR of CDR3 regions. TCRdb reprocessed the multiplex PCR reads via MiXCR and lists one record per CDR3 protein. The sample contains 400,000 or so distinct CDR3 sequences, roughly 20% of which appear only once. General study points: Persistent disease samples used TRBV28, TRBJ1-2 and TRBJ2-5 preferentially.

For this clonotype: Its target is not known. The junction shows a germline mismatch at one end, possibly a read error.

The sequence was collected from a female donor with Graves disease. The chain is built from TRBV5-4 and TRBJ2-7; D is uncertain. Sequences were derived from peripheral blood mononuclear cells (PBMCs), sampled when the disease was refractory, from a patient treated with antithyroid drugs. This CDR3 reads CANSLLNYEQYF. Written as DNA, the CDR3 is TGTGCCAACAGCTTGCTTAACTACGAGCAGTACTTC.